This T cell receptor (beta chain) derives from a study of T cells in Graves' hyperthyroidism and ophthalmopathy. Ten or more counts support this clonotype. As yet, its antigen is unknown. Broader study findings: Most thyroid clonotypes with frequency above 0.001 were detected in blood. Stable hyperthyroidism was separated from ophthalmopathy by a model based on 13 V-J features.

Amplified TCR beta CDR3 regions derived from RNA transcripts. The TCR CDR3 first-round RT-PCR relied on the HTBI primer set. TCRdb itself ran the multiplex PCR reads through MiXCR, one entry per CDR3 protein. The sample holds over 550,000 distinct CDR3 sequences; around 17% are singletons and the top ten take around 18%. V dropped 0 bases and J dropped 6 bases, with 18 bases sitting between them. Germline values: CDR1 MNHEY, CDR2 SVGEGT. The CDR3 runs to 16 residues. This TCR was sampled from a woman younger than 35 with Graves' hyperthyroidism. The rearrangement links TRBV6-2 or TRBV6-3 to TRBJ2-7; weak D call: TRBD2 (6 bases). Source material: blood. Here the CDR3 DNA reads TGTGCCAGCAGTTACTCGATCAAGCGGGCGGTCTCCGAGCAGTACTTC. Its translation: CASSYSIKRAVSEQYF.